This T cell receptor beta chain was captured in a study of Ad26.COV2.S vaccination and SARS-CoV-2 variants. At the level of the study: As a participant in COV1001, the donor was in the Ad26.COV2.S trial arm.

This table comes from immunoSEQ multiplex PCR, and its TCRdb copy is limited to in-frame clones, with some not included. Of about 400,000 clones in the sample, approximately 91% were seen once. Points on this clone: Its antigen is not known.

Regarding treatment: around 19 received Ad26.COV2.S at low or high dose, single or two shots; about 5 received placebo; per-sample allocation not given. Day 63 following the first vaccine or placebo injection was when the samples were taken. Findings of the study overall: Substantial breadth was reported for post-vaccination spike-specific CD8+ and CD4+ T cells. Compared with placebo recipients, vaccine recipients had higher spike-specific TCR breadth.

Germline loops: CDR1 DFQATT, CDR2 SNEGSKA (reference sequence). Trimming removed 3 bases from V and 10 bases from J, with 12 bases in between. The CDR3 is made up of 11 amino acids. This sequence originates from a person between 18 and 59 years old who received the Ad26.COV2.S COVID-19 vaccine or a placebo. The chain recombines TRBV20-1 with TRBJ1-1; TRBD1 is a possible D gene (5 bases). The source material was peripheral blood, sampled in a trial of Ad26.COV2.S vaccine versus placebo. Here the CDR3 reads CSARWGVGAFF. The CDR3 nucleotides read TGCAGTGCTAGGTGGGGGGTCGGAGCTTTCTTT.